This TCR beta chain was profiled in a study of cytomegalovirus exposure and HLA in healthy donors. General study points: TCR beta sequences reportedly predicted the HLA-A and HLA-B alleles of most subjects accurately.

Comments on this clone: The antigen remains undetermined.

The study ran its PCR with 60 Vbeta and 13 Jbeta primers. Data came from immunoSEQ multiplex PCR; TCRdb stores just in-frame clones and leaves some out. This table holds some 120,000 clones, roughly two thirds found once. This TCR came from a man younger than 40 in good health and CMV-seropositive. The specimen sequenced was PBMCs.

The CDR3 bases are TGCGCCAGCAGCCAAAATTTAGGGGGCGCGGACCATGGCTACACCTTC. Residues: CASSQNLGGADHGYTF. This chain uses TRBV4-1 with TRBJ1-2; 7 positions agree with TRBD1. Unmatched junction bases numbered 12, after V lost 2 bases and J lost 6 bases. The germline CDR1 and CDR2 sequences are MGHRA and YSYEKL. The CDR3 spans 16 residues.